Listed here are 29 T cell receptor beta chains from one sample, sequenced in a study of a mutant IDH1 vaccine in newly diagnosed glioma. Stated time point: baseline, week 1 (first vaccination visit). Treatment specified: pre-vaccination baseline after standard-of-care therapy. Libraries were prepared by immunoSEQ multiplex PCR; TCRdb keeps only in-frame clonotypes and omits some of them. The sample includes about 30,000 clones, approximately 80% of them seen just once. Sequencing used PBMCs, obtained from a glioma patient treated with radiotherapy, temozolomide or both. These receptors came from a man aged 25-45 years with glioma.

The chain couples TRBV10-3 to TRBJ2-1; perhaps TRBD2 as D (6 bases). V dropped 0 bases and J dropped 7 bases, with 19 bases sitting between them. In germline, CDR1 is ENHRY, CDR2 SYGVKD. The CDR3 is 17 residues long. CDR3 sequence (DNA): TGTGCCATCAGTGAGTCGACCGGGGGAGATCGGGTAAATGAGCAGTTCTTC. Protein: CAISESTGGDRVNEQFF.

The sample holds a few counts of this clone. The chain has TRBV10-3 and TRBJ1-1; a weak D match, TRBD1 (5 bases). V gave up 6 bases and J gave up 11 bases, with 16 bases separating them. Per germline, CDR1 ENHRY and CDR2 SYGVKD. The CDR3 consists of 12 residues. CDR3 region: CAISGTRLQAFF. As DNA, the CDR3 is TGTGCCATCAGCGGGACCCGGTTGCAGGCTTTCTTT.

The count of this clone is one. V and J are TRBV5-4 and TRBJ1-5; 7 bases match TRBD1. CDR1 is SGHNT and CDR2 is YYREEE in the germline V gene (reference sequence). J lost 4 bases, V lost 2 bases, and 3 bases had no gene match. The CDR3 totals 14 residues. CDR3: CASSFRDRNQPQHF. CDR3 bases: TGTGCCAGCAGCTTCAGGGACAGAAATCAGCCCCAGCATTTT. The variable domain in full, with the rest retrieved from reference TRBV5-4 and TRBJ1-5, is ETGVTQSPTHLIKTRGQQVTLRCSSQSGHNTVSWYQQALGQGPQFIFQYYREEENGRGNFPPRFSGLQFPNYSSELNVNALELDDSALYLCASSFRDRNQPQHFGDGTRLSIL.

This chain joins TRBV11-1 and TRBJ2-2, with a weak D call TRBD2 (5 bases). Trimming stripped 3 bases from V and 6 bases from J, with 5 bases between. The germline CDR1 and CDR2 sequences are SGHAT and FQDESV (reference sequence). The CDR3 is made up of 12 amino acids. The CDR3 loop reads CASSFGAGELFF. The CDR3 region has the DNA TGTGCCAGCAGCTTCGGGGCCGGGGAGCTGTTTTTT.

This chain uses TRBV9 with TRBJ2-5; 10 bases are a match to TRBD1. CDR3 length: 14 residues. With V trimmed by 3 bases and J by 9 bases, 8 bases remained unmatched. CDR1 is SGDLS, CDR2 YYNGEE, per germline. This CDR3 is CASSGVGTGAPQYF. In DNA, the CDR3 is TGTGCCAGCAGCGGAGTCGGGACAGGGGCACCCCAGTACTTC.

The rearrangement links TRBV5-1 to TRBJ2-3, with TRBD2 matching over 10 bases. CDR1 and CDR2 from the germline V gene are SGHRS and YFSETQ. The CDR3 loop spans 16 amino acids. J was trimmed by 0 bases and V by 3 bases; bases with no gene match: 4. CDR3 bases: TGCGCCAGCAGCTCCCTAGCGGGGGAGAGCACAGATACGCAGTATTTT. Its translation: CASSSLAGESTDTQYF.

The chain employs TRBV5-1 and TRBJ2-7, with 8 bases fitting TRBD2. Germline CDR1 SGHRS, CDR2 YFSETQ. This CDR3 contains 15 residues. V was clipped by 2 bases and J by 5 bases; unmatched bases: 9. The DNA of the CDR3 is TGCGCCAGCAGCTTAACGGGGGGGATAGCCCACGAGCAGTACTTC. It is translated as CASSLTGGIAHEQYF.

V and J are TRBV5-6 and TRBJ2-1, with unresolved D. Germline V gene lookup returns CDR1 SGHDT and CDR2 YYEEEE. V lost 3 bases, J lost 3 bases, and 25 bases lay in between. CDR3 length: 19 amino acids. CDR3 sequence reads: CASSCSSTGCVVIYNEQFF. The CDR3 nucleotides read TGTGCCAGCAGCTGTTCCTCCACCGGGTGCGTCGTCATCTACAATGAGCAGTTCTTC.

V and J are TRBV6-6 and TRBJ1-1; no reliable D call. V was shortened by 2 bases and J by 5 bases, with 6 bases between the two germline ends. This CDR3 has 12 residues. Germline CDR1 and CDR2: MNHNY and SVGAGI (reference sequence). The CDR3 DNA sequence: TGTGCCAGCAGTTACCGGAGGACTGAAGCTTTCTTT. Translated: CASSYRRTEAFF.

The chain combines TRBV28 with TRBJ2-7; 7 nucleotides agree with TRBD1. The V segment lost 1 base and the J segment 3 bases; nucleotides outside the gene matches: 6. The CDR3 loop spans 15 amino acids. Germline CDR1 and CDR2: MDHEN and SYDVKM. CDR3 coding DNA: TGTGCCAGCAGTTTATCGAGGGGGCTCTACTACGAGCAGTACTTC. Its protein product is CASSLSRGLYYEQYF. Looking up the rest from reference TRBV28 and TRBJ2-7 gives the full variable domain: DVKVTQSSRYLVKRTGEKVFLECVQDMDHENMFWYRQDPGLGLRLIYFSYDVKMKEKGDIPEGYSVSREKKERFSLILESASTNQTSMYLCASSLSRGLYYEQYFGPGTRLTVT.

V is TRBV6-5 and J is TRBJ1-1, with D possibly matching TRBD1 (6 bases). The length of the CDR3 is 14 residues. The V and J ends lost 2 bases and 1 base respectively, with 8 bases between them. Looked up from germline, CDR1 is MNHEY and CDR2 is SVGAGI. CDR3 protein: CASSYNRENTEAFF. CDR3 coding DNA: TGTGCCAGCAGTTACAACAGGGAGAACACTGAAGCTTTCTTT.

The CDR3 region has the DNA TGTGCCAGTACCACGGGGGTCGGCGCGTCTGGAAACACCATATATTTT. Protein product: CASTTGVGASGNTIYF. This sequence joins TRBV19 and TRBJ1-3; D possibly corresponds to TRBD1 (5 bases). There are 16 residues in the CDR3. Germline loops: CDR1 LNHDA, CDR2 SQIVND (reference sequence). V was shortened by 7 bases and J by 1 base, with 17 bases between the two germline ends.

This clone was picked up one time. The chain joins TRBV5-1 to TRBJ2-7; D unresolved. This CDR3 contains 14 residues. V lost 0 bases and J lost 2, with 9 bases in between. The germline CDR1 and CDR2 sequences are SGHRS and YFSETQ. CDR3 residues: CASSLEGGAYEQYF. CDR3 in DNA: TGCGCCAGCAGCTTGGAGGGCGGAGCCTACGAGCAGTACTTC.

V is TRBV7-9 and J is TRBJ1-2, with 11 bases that match TRBD1. The J segment lost 8 bases and the V segment lost 1 base, leaving 12 bases of the junction unmatched. The CDR3 consists of 17 residues. Germline loops: CDR1 SEHNR, CDR2 FQNEAQ (reference sequence). Here the CDR3 reads CASSLGQAGTGGIGYTF. In DNA, the CDR3 is TGTGCCAGCAGCTTAGGCCAGGCCGGGACAGGGGGGATCGGCTACACCTTC.

This rearrangement joins TRBV5-1 to TRBJ2-7, with 10 bases aligning to TRBD1. V dropped 4 bases and J dropped 1; count of bases not matched to a gene: 8. Germline V gene lookup returns CDR1 SGHRS and CDR2 YFSETQ. The length of the CDR3 is 16 residues. CDR3 protein: CASSPGTGDGSYEQYF. The CDR3 region has the DNA TGCGCCAGCAGCCCAGGGACAGGGGATGGTTCCTACGAGCAGTACTTC.

V usage is TRBV29-1 and J usage is TRBJ2-3; no reliable D call. CDR3 size: 13 residues. The germline V and J ends were trimmed by 4 bases and 0 bases, with 8 bases remaining between them. Looked up from germline, CDR1 is SQVTM and CDR2 is ANQGSEA. The CDR3 loop reads CSVGVPSTDTQYF. The CDR3 region has the DNA TGCAGCGTTGGGGTACCGAGCACAGATACGCAGTATTTT.

This sequence joins TRBV30 and TRBJ2-7; D remains ambiguous. CDR3 length: 11 amino acids. The germline V gene encodes CDR1 GTSNPN and CDR2 SVGIG (reference sequence). The V end was cut by 8 bases, the J end by 0 bases, with 8 bases between. CDR3 protein: CAGSSSYEQYF. In DNA, the CDR3 is TGTGCCGGCTCCAGCTCCTACGAGCAGTACTTC.

V gene TRBV19 combines with J gene TRBJ1-5; D perhaps matches TRBD1 (6 bases). The CDR3 runs 16 residues. With 8 bases removed from V and 0 bases from J, the gap between germline ends came to 17 bases. The V gene's germline CDR1 is LNHDA and CDR2 SQIVND (reference sequence). The CDR3 loop is CASRQDSGYSNQPQHF. Written as DNA, the CDR3 is TGTGCCAGTCGACAGGATTCCGGCTATAGCAATCAGCCCCAGCATTTT. The whole variable domain, filled in from reference TRBV19 and TRBJ1-5, reads DGGITQSPKYLFRKEGQNVTLSCEQNLNHDAMYWYRQDPGQGLRLIYYSQIVNDFQKGDIAEGYSVSREKKESFPLTVTSAQKNPTAFYLCASRQDSGYSNQPQHFGDGTRLSIL.

CDR3 region: CASSGLAGTRLGEQYF. CDR3 nucleotides: TGCGCCAGCAGCGGACTAGCGGGTACACGTTTGGGGGAGCAGTACTTC. The chain combines TRBV4-1 with TRBJ2-7; the match to TRBD2 covers 11 bases. Per germline, CDR1 MGHRA and CDR2 YSYEKL. CDR3 length: 16 residues. V trimming: 5 bases; J trimming: 7 bases; junction bases outside the gene matches: 13.

The V call is TRBV11-2, the J call TRBJ2-7; D remains unclear. CDR3 length: 16 residues. Trimming cost V 2 bases and J 1 base, with 15 bases left between them. In germline, CDR1 is SGHAT, CDR2 FQNNGV. This CDR3 reads CASSLSPGGRSYEQYF. The CDR3 coding sequence is TGTGCCAGCAGCTTAAGTCCCGGTGGCAGGTCCTACGAGCAGTACTTC.

The chain combines TRBV5-1 with TRBJ1-1; TRBD1 matches 7 bases. Germline CDR1 is SGHRS and CDR2 is YFSETQ. V was clipped by 0 bases and J by 4 bases; unmatched bases: 3. This CDR3 has 14 residues. The CDR3 DNA sequence: TGCGCCAGCAGCTTGGAAGGGGGCGGCACTGAAGCTTTCTTT. Protein: CASSLEGGGTEAFF. The complete variable domain, with remaining parts taken from reference TRBV5-1 and TRBJ1-1, reads KAGVTQTPRYLIKTRGQQVTLSCSPISGHRSVSWYQQTPGQGLQFLFEYFSETQRNKGNFPGRFSGRQFSNSRSEMNVSTLELGDSALYLCASSLEGGGTEAFFGQGTRLTVV.

V and J are TRBV27 and TRBJ2-7; TRBD1 might be the D (5 bases). V was cut by 3 bases and J by 3 bases, with 15 bases left in between. Germline V gene lookup returns CDR1 MNHEY and CDR2 SMNVEV (reference sequence). The CDR3 length is 15 residues. The CDR3 loop reads CASSFRAARIYEQYF. The CDR3 coding sequence is TGTGCCAGCAGTTTCAGGGCCGCACGGATCTACGAGCAGTACTTC.

The table lists this clone with a count of one. The chain joins TRBV5-6 to TRBJ2-4; D is tentatively TRBD1 or TRBD2 (7 bases each). The CDR3 sequence is 15 residues long. Deletions cut 3 bases from V and 0 bases from J, with 10 bases between. The germline CDR1 and CDR2 sequences are SGHDT and YYEEEE. The CDR3 coding sequence is TGTGCCAGCAGCTCAGGGGGGGTAGCCAAAAACATTCAGTACTTC. This codes for CASSSGGVAKNIQYF.

The chain employs TRBV6-5 and TRBJ1-2; D gene unclear. This CDR3 contains 14 residues. Between the trimmed V and J ends, which lost 0 bases and 0 bases, there was a span of 5 bases. Per the germline V gene, CDR1 is MNHEY and CDR2 is SVGAGI. CDR3 amino acids: CASSYSGSNYGYTF. CDR3 coding DNA: TGTGCCAGCAGTTACTCCGGTTCTAACTATGGCTACACCTTC.

The V call is TRBV28, the J call TRBJ1-3, with 7 bases matching TRBD1. CDR1 MDHEN and CDR2 SYDVKM come from the germline V gene. The junction had 6 bases not matched to a gene; V was cut back by 5 bases and J by 2 bases. The CDR3 runs 15 residues. The CDR3 region is CASSPGGDAGNTIYF. The DNA of the CDR3 is TGTGCCAGCAGTCCAGGGGGGGACGCTGGAAACACCATATATTTT.

This chain connects TRBV7-9 to TRBJ1-2; D is unresolved. Germline V gene data show CDR1 as SEHNR and CDR2 as FQNEAQ (reference sequence). V was cut by 5 bases and J by 0 bases, with 13 bases left in between. The CDR3 has 15 residues. CDR3 sequence: CASSLPVEANYGYTF. As DNA, the CDR3 is TGTGCCAGCAGCCTGCCAGTGGAAGCTAACTATGGCTACACCTTC.

The chain has TRBV5-1 and TRBJ2-7; weak D call: TRBD2 (5 bases). The CDR3 contains 14 residues. V lost 0 bases and J 6 bases, leaving 13 bases between the germline ends. Germline loops: CDR1 SGHRS, CDR2 YFSETQ. The CDR3 sequence: CASSLGGYLSEQYF. In DNA, the CDR3 is TGCGCCAGCAGCTTGGGAGGGTACCTCAGCGAGCAGTACTTC.

The gene calls are TRBV4-3 and TRBJ2-4; perhaps TRBD2 as D (6 bases). The CDR3 spans 15 residues. Germline V CDR1 and CDR2: LGHNA, YSLEER. V was clipped by 0 bases and J by 7 bases, with 13 bases between them. This chain's CDR3 is CASSQDRPGRNIQYF. Written as DNA, the CDR3 is TGCGCCAGCAGCCAAGATCGACCAGGGAGGAACATTCAGTACTTC.

CDR3 sequence reads: CASSLERYPGELFF. The CDR3 nucleotides are TGTGCCAGCAGCTTAGAGAGGTATCCCGGGGAGCTGTTTTTT. The chain employs TRBV11-2 and TRBJ2-2; D gene uncertain. The germline V and J ends were trimmed by 0 bases and 6 bases, with 8 bases remaining between them. The CDR3 extends over 14 amino acids. Germline-derived CDR1 and CDR2 are SGHAT and FQNNGV.